The rows below give T cell receptor beta chains drawn from one sample of a study of cytomegalovirus exposure and HLA in healthy donors. Profiling relied on immunoSEQ multiplex PCR, and the TCRdb table lists in-frame clones only, not all of them. The profile shows around 30,000 clones, less than 70% of them singletons. The sample consisted of PBMCs. The receptors originated from a male donor in good health and CMV-seropositive. The CDR3 runs from the conserved cysteine through the conserved F or W. The D gene is left open where the match is weak. The size entry is marked missing in some rows and otherwise reads once, few, many or a size class.

CDR3 protein: CASSKGLAGESSRETQYF
CDR3 DNA: TGCGCCAGCAGCAAGGGACTAGCGGGAGAATCCTCGCGGGAGACCCAGTACTTC
D gene: TRBD2
clone size: .
J gene: TRBJ2-5
CDR3 length: 18
V gene: TRBV5-1

CDR3 protein: CASSPDRGGFQETQYF
CDR3 DNA: TGTGCCAGCAGCCCAGACAGGGGAGGGTTCCAAGAGACCCAGTACTTC
D gene: .
clone size: few
J gene: TRBJ2-5
CDR3 length: 16
V gene: TRBV7-8

CDR3 protein: CAWSGRLAGESLAKNIQYF
CDR3 DNA: TGTGCCTGGAGTGGTAGGCTAGCGGGAGAGTCCCTAGCCAAAAACATTCAGTACTTC
D gene: TRBD2
clone size: .
J gene: TRBJ2-4
CDR3 length: 19
V gene: TRBV30

CDR3 protein: CASSPGVQPQHF
CDR3 DNA: TGTGCCAGCAGTCCAGGGGTACAGCCCCAGCATTTT
D gene: .
clone size: .
J gene: TRBJ1-5
CDR3 length: 12
V gene: TRBV11-2

CDR3 protein: CATSGRVNEKLFF
CDR3 DNA: TGTGCCACATCAGGGAGGGTTAATGAAAAACTGTTTTTT
D gene: .
clone size: few
J gene: TRBJ1-4
CDR3 length: 13
V gene: TRBV6-6

CDR3 protein: CASSSDRGTEAFF
CDR3 DNA: TGTGCCAGTAGTTCTGATCGCGGCACTGAAGCTTTCTTT
D gene: .
clone size: few
J gene: TRBJ1-1
CDR3 length: 13
V gene: TRBV19

CDR3 protein: CATSRDFERDEQFF
CDR3 DNA: TGTGCCACCAGCAGAGATTTCGAGCGGGATGAGCAGTTCTTC
D gene: .
clone size: .
J gene: TRBJ2-1
CDR3 length: 14
V gene: TRBV15

CDR3 protein: CASSLDRGQPQHF
CDR3 DNA: TGTGCCAGCAGCTTAGATAGGGGGCAGCCCCAGCATTTT
D gene: .
clone size: .
J gene: TRBJ1-5
CDR3 length: 13
V gene: TRBV11-2

CDR3 protein: CATSTDSHNQPQHF
CDR3 DNA: TGTGCCACCTCTACGGACAGCCACAATCAGCCCCAGCATTTT
D gene: .
clone size: few
J gene: TRBJ1-5
CDR3 length: 14
V gene: TRBV19

CDR3 protein: CATRLVREQFF
CDR3 DNA: TGTGCCACCAGACTAGTTCGGGAGCAGTTCTTC
D gene: .
clone size: medium-sized
J gene: TRBJ2-1
CDR3 length: 11
V gene: TRBV6-1

CDR3 protein: CASSQDRGFQVTYEQYF
CDR3 DNA: TGTGCCAGCAGCCAGGACAGGGGGTTCCAGGTTACCTACGAGCAGTACTTC
D gene: TRBD1
clone size: few
J gene: TRBJ2-7
CDR3 length: 17
V gene: TRBV11-2

CDR3 protein: CAWGGRRGTNNEQFF
CDR3 DNA: TGTGCCTGGGGCGGTCGAAGGGGTACCAACAATGAGCAGTTCTTC
D gene: .
clone size: .
J gene: TRBJ2-1
CDR3 length: 15
V gene: TRBV30

CDR3 protein: CASSQDSRLSRTYEQYF
CDR3 DNA: TGCGCCAGCAGCCAAGATTCGCGACTTTCCCGAACCTACGAGCAGTACTTC
D gene: .
clone size: few
J gene: TRBJ2-7
CDR3 length: 17
V gene: TRBV4-1

CDR3 protein: CASSPPGDEQYF
CDR3 DNA: TGCGCCAGCAGCCCCCCAGGGGACGAGCAGTACTTC
D gene: .
clone size: .
J gene: TRBJ2-7
CDR3 length: 12
V gene: TRBV4-1

CDR3 protein: CASSVPSGRIHEQYF
CDR3 DNA: TGTGCCAGCAGCGTTCCTAGCGGGAGAATCCACGAGCAGTACTTC
D gene: TRBD2
clone size: .
J gene: TRBJ2-7
CDR3 length: 15
V gene: TRBV5-4

CDR3 protein: CASSYAGEAQPQHF
CDR3 DNA: TGTGCCAGCAGTTACGCCGGAGAGGCTCAGCCCCAGCATTTT
D gene: .
clone size: .
J gene: TRBJ1-5
CDR3 length: 14
V gene: TRBV6-5

CDR3 protein: CASSPADLSVEAFF
CDR3 DNA: TGTGCCAGCAGCCCCGCTGATCTCAGCGTAGAAGCTTTCTTT
D gene: .
clone size: .
J gene: TRBJ1-1
CDR3 length: 14
V gene: TRBV5-6

CDR3 protein: CASSPGTGWTEAFF
CDR3 DNA: TGCGCCAGCAGCCCAGGGACAGGGTGGACTGAAGCTTTCTTT
D gene: TRBD1
clone size: few
J gene: TRBJ1-1
CDR3 length: 14
V gene: TRBV5-1

CDR3 protein: CSDAPGSPWGDTEAFF
CDR3 DNA: TGCAGCGATGCGCCCGGGAGCCCCTGGGGGGACACTGAAGCTTTCTTT
D gene: .
clone size: .
J gene: TRBJ1-1
CDR3 length: 16
V gene: TRBV29-1

CDR3 protein: CASSLAGPGELFF
CDR3 DNA: TGTGCCAGCAGTTTAGCGGGTCCCGGGGAGCTGTTTTTT
D gene: .
clone size: .
J gene: TRBJ2-2
CDR3 length: 13
V gene: TRBV27

CDR3 protein: CASSLGGDLLTNEKLFF
CDR3 DNA: TGTGCCAGCAGCTTAGGAGGGGACCTCCTAACTAATGAAAAACTGTTTTTT
D gene: .
clone size: few
J gene: TRBJ1-4
CDR3 length: 17
V gene: TRBV5-6

CDR3 protein: CASSAGGNTEAFF
CDR3 DNA: TGTGCCAGTAGTGCCGGGGGGAACACTGAAGCTTTCTTT
D gene: .
clone size: .
J gene: TRBJ1-1
CDR3 length: 13
V gene: TRBV19

CDR3 protein: CASSPPGTSGSQGTDTQYF
CDR3 DNA: TGTGCCAGCAGCCCACCCGGGACTAGCGGGAGTCAAGGCACAGATACGCAGTATTTT
D gene: TRBD2
clone size: .
J gene: TRBJ2-3
CDR3 length: 19
V gene: TRBV5-8

CDR3 protein: CASSLGPWDLGHGYTF
CDR3 DNA: TGTGCCAGCAGTCTAGGGCCCTGGGACTTAGGCCATGGCTACACCTTC
D gene: .
clone size: .
J gene: TRBJ1-2
CDR3 length: 16
V gene: TRBV28

CDR3 protein: CASSNRDSNTEAFF
CDR3 DNA: TGTGCCAGCAGCAACCGGGACAGTAACACTGAAGCTTTCTTT
D gene: .
clone size: .
J gene: TRBJ1-1
CDR3 length: 14
V gene: TRBV21-1

CDR3 protein: CASSSGGEAFF
CDR3 DNA: TGTGCCAGCAGCTCGGGAGGTGAAGCTTTCTTT
D gene: .
clone size: few
J gene: TRBJ1-1
CDR3 length: 11
V gene: TRBV13

CDR3 protein: CASSRGMGQGNTGELFF
CDR3 DNA: TGTGCCAGCAGCAGAGGGATGGGACAGGGGAATACCGGGGAGCTGTTTTTT
D gene: TRBD1
clone size: .
J gene: TRBJ2-2
CDR3 length: 17
V gene: TRBV9

CDR3 protein: CASSPWDRWKTQYF
CDR3 DNA: TGTGCTAGCAGCCCCTGGGACAGGTGGAAGACCCAGTACTTC
D gene: TRBD1
clone size: .
J gene: TRBJ2-5
CDR3 length: 14
V gene: TRBV7-7

CDR3 protein: CASSGTNEKLFF
CDR3 DNA: TGTGCCAGTTCGGGAACTAATGAAAAACTGTTTTTT
D gene: .
clone size: few
J gene: TRBJ1-4
CDR3 length: 12
V gene: TRBV19

CDR3 protein: CASSGPTGVPIFFGYTF
CDR3 DNA: TGTGCCAGCAGCGGTCCCACAGGCGTCCCCATATTTTTCGGCTACACCTTC
D gene: .
clone size: few
J gene: TRBJ1-2
CDR3 length: 17
V gene: TRBV9

CDR3 protein: CASSPQGNYGYTF
CDR3 DNA: TGTGCCAGCAGCCCACAGGGGAACTATGGCTACACCTTC
D gene: TRBD1
clone size: .
J gene: TRBJ1-2
CDR3 length: 13
V gene: TRBV7-6

CDR3 protein: CASSQGYGANVLTF
CDR3 DNA: TGTGCCAGCAGCCAGGGTTATGGGGCCAACGTCCTGACTTTC
D gene: .
clone size: .
J gene: TRBJ2-6
CDR3 length: 14
V gene: TRBV2

CDR3 protein: CASSMLEPTGELFF
CDR3 DNA: TGTGCCAGTAGTATGCTAGAACCCACCGGGGAGCTGTTTTTT
D gene: .
clone size: few
J gene: TRBJ2-2
CDR3 length: 14
V gene: TRBV19

CDR3 protein: CASSGAATNEKLFF
CDR3 DNA: TGCGCCAGCAGTGGAGCCGCAACTAATGAAAAACTGTTTTTT
D gene: .
clone size: once
J gene: TRBJ1-4
CDR3 length: 14
V gene: TRBV4-1

CDR3 protein: CASSEPGSNTGELFF
CDR3 DNA: TGCGCCAGCAGTGAGCCGGGATCCAACACCGGGGAGCTGTTTTTT
D gene: .
clone size: once
J gene: TRBJ2-2
CDR3 length: 15
V gene: TRBV10-2

CDR3 protein: CASSHGQGGFLAKNIQYF
CDR3 DNA: TGTGCCAGCAGCCACGGACAGGGAGGGTTTTTAGCCAAAAACATTCAGTACTTC
D gene: .
clone size: .
J gene: TRBJ2-4
CDR3 length: 18
V gene: TRBV28

CDR3 protein: CATSRTSDQETQYF
CDR3 DNA: TGTGCCACCAGCAGAACTAGCGACCAAGAGACCCAGTACTTC
D gene: TRBD2
clone size: .
J gene: TRBJ2-5
CDR3 length: 14
V gene: TRBV15

CDR3 protein: CASTDRGRDTQYF
CDR3 DNA: TGTGCCAGTACGGACAGGGGGAGGGATACGCAGTATTTT
D gene: TRBD1
clone size: few
J gene: TRBJ2-3
CDR3 length: 13
V gene: TRBV19

CDR3 protein: CASSRKGQQETQYF
CDR3 DNA: TGTGCCAGCAGTCGTAAGGGACAGCAAGAGACCCAGTACTTC
D gene: TRBD1
clone size: .
J gene: TRBJ2-5
CDR3 length: 14
V gene: TRBV7-9

CDR3 protein: CASSPGPGQLLYGYTF
CDR3 DNA: TGTGCCAGCAGCCCGGGCCCGGGACAGCTACTCTATGGCTACACCTTC
D gene: TRBD1
clone size: .
J gene: TRBJ1-2
CDR3 length: 16
V gene: TRBV7-3

CDR3 protein: CSGLQTSVYNEQFF
CDR3 DNA: TGCAGCGGGCTCCAGACTAGCGTCTACAATGAGCAGTTCTTC
D gene: TRBD2
clone size: .
J gene: TRBJ2-1
CDR3 length: 14
V gene: TRBV29-1

CDR3 protein: CASSYELLTGNTEAFF
CDR3 DNA: TGTGCCAGCAGTTACGAGTTGCTGACAGGGAACACTGAAGCTTTCTTT
D gene: .
clone size: .
J gene: TRBJ1-1
CDR3 length: 16
V gene: TRBV6-5

CDR3 protein: CASSSTGTVGNRPQHF
CDR3 DNA: TGTGCCAGCAGTTCTACCGGGACAGTGGGAAATCGACCCCAGCATTTT
D gene: TRBD1
clone size: .
J gene: TRBJ1-5
CDR3 length: 16
V gene: TRBV28

CDR3 protein: CASSETNAWYGYTF
CDR3 DNA: TGTGCCAGCTCAGAAACTAATGCGTGGTATGGCTACACCTTC
D gene: .
clone size: once
J gene: TRBJ1-2
CDR3 length: 14
V gene: TRBV18

CDR3 protein: CAWTTWDSPGRGYTF
CDR3 DNA: TGTGCCTGGACCACCTGGGACAGCCCTGGGAGGGGCTACACCTTC
D gene: TRBD1
clone size: .
J gene: TRBJ1-2
CDR3 length: 15
V gene: TRBV30

CDR3 protein: CASSVRRGTEAFF
CDR3 DNA: TGTGCCAGCAGCGTAAGGCGGGGCACTGAAGCTTTCTTT
D gene: .
clone size: .
J gene: TRBJ1-1
CDR3 length: 13
V gene: TRBV11-3

CDR3 protein: CAQSPGTADTQYF
CDR3 DNA: TGTGCCCAAAGTCCCGGGACTGCAGATACGCAGTATTTT
D gene: .
clone size: .
J gene: TRBJ2-3
CDR3 length: 13
V gene: TRBV30

CDR3 protein: CASSSSGEARSYNEPFF
CDR3 DNA: TGTGCCAGCAGCAGTAGCGGGGAAGCCCGCTCCTACAATGAGCCGTTCTTC
D gene: TRBD2
clone size: .
J gene: TRBJ2-1
CDR3 length: 17
V gene: TRBV7-9

CDR3 protein: CASSLPTGDTEAFF
CDR3 DNA: TGTGCCAGCAGTTTACCGACAGGAGACACTGAAGCTTTCTTT
D gene: .
clone size: .
J gene: TRBJ1-1
CDR3 length: 14
V gene: TRBV28